This TCR beta chain was identified in a study of preoperative IRX-2 immunotherapy in early breast cancer (dated by TCRdb to between 2017 and 2020). Libraries were made using the immunoSEQ multiplex PCR assay. TCRdb retrieved this table from immuneACCESS and kept in-frame rearrangements only. Not all clones are present; in checked studies, unresolved V genes account for under half, and no reason is known for the remainder. The sample table holds 40,000 to 50,000 clones, of which 70% to 85% were seen once. The leading ten clones occupy about 1.2% of the sample. Reading the label with the study, this specimen's treatment or condition is: preoperative locoregional IRX-2 cytokine immunotherapy. The samples were obtained from a phase Ib study that tested preoperative, locoregional IRX-2 cytokine immunotherapy designed to prime immune responses. Before surgery, IRX-2 was given to the donors, who were patients with early-stage breast cancer.

Sequences MNHGY (CDR1) and SAAAGT (CDR2) are obtained from the germline V gene. V gives up 8 bases and J gives up 0 bases, and the segment between their germline ends measures 14 bases. Measured from the cysteine to the phenylalanine, the CDR3 is 15 residues long. Only the CDR3 region is kept as DNA, spanning 45 bases read in frame from base 1. As regards this clone: It lacks a known antigen. One base away there is no much larger clone; base qualities are not given.

This receptor was identified in a human donor with breast cancer. Sequenced here: tumor tissue, sampled after IRX-2 immunotherapy. The chain joins TRBV6-8 to TRBJ1-3; TRBD1 is perhaps the D gene, given 5 matching bases. The nucleotide sequence reads TGTGCCAGCCGGATCGGGACGGTCTCTGGAAACACCATATATTTT. Its amino acids are CASRIGTVSGNTIYF.